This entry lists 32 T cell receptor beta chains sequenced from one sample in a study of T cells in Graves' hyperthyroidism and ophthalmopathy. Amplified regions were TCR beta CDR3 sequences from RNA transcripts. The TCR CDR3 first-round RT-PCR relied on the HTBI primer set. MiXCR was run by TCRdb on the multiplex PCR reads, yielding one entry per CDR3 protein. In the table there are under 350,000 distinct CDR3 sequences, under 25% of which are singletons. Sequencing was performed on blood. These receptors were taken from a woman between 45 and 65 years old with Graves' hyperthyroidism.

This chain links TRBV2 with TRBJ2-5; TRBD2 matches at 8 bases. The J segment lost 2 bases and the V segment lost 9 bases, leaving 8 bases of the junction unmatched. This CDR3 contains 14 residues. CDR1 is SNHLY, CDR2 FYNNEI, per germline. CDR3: CASVWSGGQETQYF. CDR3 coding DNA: TGTGCCAGTGTATGGAGCGGGGGACAAGAGACCCAGTACTTC.

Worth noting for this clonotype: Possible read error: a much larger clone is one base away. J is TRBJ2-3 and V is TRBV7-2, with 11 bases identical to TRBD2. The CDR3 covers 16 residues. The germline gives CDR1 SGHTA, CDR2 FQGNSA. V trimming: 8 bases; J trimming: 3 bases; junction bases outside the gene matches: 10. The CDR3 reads CASGPLPSGGTDTQYF. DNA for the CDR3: TGTGCCAGCGGCCCACTGCCTAGCGGGGGGACAGATACGCAGTATTTT.

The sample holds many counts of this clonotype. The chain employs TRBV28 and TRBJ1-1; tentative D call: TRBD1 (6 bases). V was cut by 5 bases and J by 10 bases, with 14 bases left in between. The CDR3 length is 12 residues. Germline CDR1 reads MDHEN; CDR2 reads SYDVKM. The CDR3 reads CASSPPGRGAFF. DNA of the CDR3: TGTGCCAGCAGTCCCCCAGGCAGGGGAGCTTTCTTT.

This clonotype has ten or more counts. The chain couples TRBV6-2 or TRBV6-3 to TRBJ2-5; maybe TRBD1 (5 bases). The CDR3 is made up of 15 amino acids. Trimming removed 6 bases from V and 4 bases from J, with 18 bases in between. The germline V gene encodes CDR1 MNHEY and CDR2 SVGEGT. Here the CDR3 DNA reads TGTGCCAGCAGCCTCGGACACCCCCCAAGAGAGACCCAGTACTTC. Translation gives CASSLGHPPRETQYF.

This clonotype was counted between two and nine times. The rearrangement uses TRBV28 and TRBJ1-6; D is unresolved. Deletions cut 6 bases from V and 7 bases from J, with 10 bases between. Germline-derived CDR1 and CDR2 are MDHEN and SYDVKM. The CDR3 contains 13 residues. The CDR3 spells CASRARENSPLHF. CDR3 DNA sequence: TGTGCCAGCAGGGCACGGGAAAATTCACCCCTCCACTTT.

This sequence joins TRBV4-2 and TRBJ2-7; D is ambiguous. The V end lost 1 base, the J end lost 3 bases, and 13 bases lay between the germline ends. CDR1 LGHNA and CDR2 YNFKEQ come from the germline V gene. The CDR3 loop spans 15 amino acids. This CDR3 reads CASSQASGLDYEQYF. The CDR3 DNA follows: TGTGCCAGCAGCCAAGCTTCCGGTCTGGACTACGAGCAGTACTTC.

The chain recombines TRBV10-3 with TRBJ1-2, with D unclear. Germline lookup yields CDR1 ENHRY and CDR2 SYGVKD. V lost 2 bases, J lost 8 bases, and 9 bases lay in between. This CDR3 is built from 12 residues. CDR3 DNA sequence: TGTGCCATCAGTGAGGTCCGCTGGGGCTACACCTTC. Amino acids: CAISEVRWGYTF.

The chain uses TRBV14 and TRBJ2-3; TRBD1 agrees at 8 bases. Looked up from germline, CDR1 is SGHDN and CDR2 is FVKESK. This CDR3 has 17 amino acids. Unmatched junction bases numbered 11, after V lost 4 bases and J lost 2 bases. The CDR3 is CASSPGTRGPFTDTQYF. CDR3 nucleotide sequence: TGTGCCAGCAGCCCCGGAACCAGGGGGCCATTCACAGATACGCAGTATTTT.

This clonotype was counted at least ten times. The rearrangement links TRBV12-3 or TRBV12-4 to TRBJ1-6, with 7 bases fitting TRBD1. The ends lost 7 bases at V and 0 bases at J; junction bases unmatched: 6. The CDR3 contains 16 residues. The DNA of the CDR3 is TGTGCCAGCACCTCGGACAGGAGCTCCTATAATTCACCCCTCCACTTT. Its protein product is CASTSDRSSYNSPLHF.

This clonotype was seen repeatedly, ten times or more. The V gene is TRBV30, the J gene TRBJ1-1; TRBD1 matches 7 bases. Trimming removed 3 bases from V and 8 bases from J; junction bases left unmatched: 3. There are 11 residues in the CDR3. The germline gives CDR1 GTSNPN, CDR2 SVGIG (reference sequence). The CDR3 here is CAWRGQYEAFF. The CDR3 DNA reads TGTGCCTGGAGGGGACAGTACGAAGCTTTCTTT.

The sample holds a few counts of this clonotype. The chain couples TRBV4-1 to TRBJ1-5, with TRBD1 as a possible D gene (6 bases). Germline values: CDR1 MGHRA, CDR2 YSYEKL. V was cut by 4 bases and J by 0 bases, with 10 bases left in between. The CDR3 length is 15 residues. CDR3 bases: TGCGCCAGCAGCCGAGAGGGGGGTAGCAATCAGCCCCAGCATTTT. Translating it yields CASSREGGSNQPQHF.

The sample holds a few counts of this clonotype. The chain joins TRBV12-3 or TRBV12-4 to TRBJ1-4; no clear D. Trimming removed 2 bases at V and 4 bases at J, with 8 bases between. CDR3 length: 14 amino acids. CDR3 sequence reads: CASSLIGVNEKLFF. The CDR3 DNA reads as TGTGCCAGCAGTTTAATCGGCGTTAATGAAAAACTGTTTTTT.

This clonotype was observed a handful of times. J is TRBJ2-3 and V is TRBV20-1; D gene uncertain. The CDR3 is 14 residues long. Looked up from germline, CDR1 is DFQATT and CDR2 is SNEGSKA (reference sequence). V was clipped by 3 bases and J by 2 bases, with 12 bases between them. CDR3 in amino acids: CSARVWLITDTQYF. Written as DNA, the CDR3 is TGCAGTGCTAGGGTGTGGCTCATCACAGATACGCAGTATTTT.

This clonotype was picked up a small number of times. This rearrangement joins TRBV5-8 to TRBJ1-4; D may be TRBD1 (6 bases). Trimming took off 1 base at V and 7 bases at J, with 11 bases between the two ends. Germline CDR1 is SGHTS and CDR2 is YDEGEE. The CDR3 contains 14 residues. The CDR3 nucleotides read TGTGCCAGCAGCTTGTTGGGGGCAGGTGAAAAACTGTTTTTT. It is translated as CASSLLGAGEKLFF.

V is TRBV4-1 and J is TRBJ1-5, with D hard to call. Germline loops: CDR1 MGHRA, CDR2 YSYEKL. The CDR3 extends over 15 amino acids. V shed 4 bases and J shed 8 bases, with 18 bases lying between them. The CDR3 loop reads CASSPLEGQREPQHF. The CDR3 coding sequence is TGCGCCAGCAGCCCCCTCGAGGGCCAACGGGAGCCCCAGCATTTT.

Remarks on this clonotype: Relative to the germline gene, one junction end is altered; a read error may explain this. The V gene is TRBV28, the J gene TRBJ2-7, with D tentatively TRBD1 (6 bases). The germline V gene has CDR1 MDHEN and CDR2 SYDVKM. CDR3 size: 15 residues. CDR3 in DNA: TGTGTCAGCAAGAATAATCCGGGACAAAGTAACGATCAGTACTTC. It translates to CVSKNNPGQSNDQYF. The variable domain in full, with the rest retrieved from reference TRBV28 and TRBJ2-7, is DVKVTQSSRYLVKRTGEKVFLECVQDMDHENMFWYRQDPGLGLRLIYFSYDVKMKEKGDIPEGYSVSREKKERFSLILESASTNQTSMYLCVSKNNPGQSNDQYFGPGTRLTVT.

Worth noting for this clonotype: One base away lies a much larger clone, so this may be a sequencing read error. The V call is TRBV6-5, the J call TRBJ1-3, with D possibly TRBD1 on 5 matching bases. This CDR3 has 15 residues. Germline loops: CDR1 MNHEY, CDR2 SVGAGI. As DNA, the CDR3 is TGTGCCAGCAGTTATAAGGGGAAGTCTGAAAACACCATATATTTT. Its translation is CASSYKGKSENTIYF.

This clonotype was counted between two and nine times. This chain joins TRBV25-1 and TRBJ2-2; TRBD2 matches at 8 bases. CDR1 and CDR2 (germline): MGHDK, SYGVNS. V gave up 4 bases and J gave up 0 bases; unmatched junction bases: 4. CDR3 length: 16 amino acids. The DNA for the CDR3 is TGTGCCAGCAGTGGGAGACTAGCGACGAACACCGGGGAGCTGTTTTTT. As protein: CASSGRLATNTGELFF.

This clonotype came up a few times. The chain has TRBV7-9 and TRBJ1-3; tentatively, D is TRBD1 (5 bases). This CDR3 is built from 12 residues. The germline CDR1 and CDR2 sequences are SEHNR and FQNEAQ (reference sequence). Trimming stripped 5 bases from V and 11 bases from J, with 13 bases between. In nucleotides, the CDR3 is TGTGCCAGCAGCCTCTCAGACAGTGCCATATATTTT. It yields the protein CASSLSDSAIYF.

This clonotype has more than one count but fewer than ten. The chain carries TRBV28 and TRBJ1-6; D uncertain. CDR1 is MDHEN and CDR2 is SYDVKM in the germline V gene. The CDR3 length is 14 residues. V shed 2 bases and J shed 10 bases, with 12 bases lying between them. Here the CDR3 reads CASSLVVIRSPLHF. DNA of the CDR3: TGTGCCAGCAGTTTAGTAGTTATCAGGTCACCCCTCCACTTT.

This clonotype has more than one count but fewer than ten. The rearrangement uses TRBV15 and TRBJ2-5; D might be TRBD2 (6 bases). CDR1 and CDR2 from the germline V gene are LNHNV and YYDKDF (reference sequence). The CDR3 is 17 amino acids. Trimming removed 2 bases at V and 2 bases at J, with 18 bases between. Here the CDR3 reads CATSRTISARGQETQYF. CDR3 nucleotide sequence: TGTGCCACCAGCAGAACAATTAGCGCCCGGGGGCAAGAGACCCAGTACTTC.

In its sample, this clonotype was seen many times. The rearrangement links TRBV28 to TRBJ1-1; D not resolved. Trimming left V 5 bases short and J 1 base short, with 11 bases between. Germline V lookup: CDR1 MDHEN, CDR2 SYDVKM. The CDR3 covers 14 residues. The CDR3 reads CASSRITANTEAFF. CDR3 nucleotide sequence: TGTGCCAGCAGTCGAATTACAGCGAACACTGAAGCTTTCTTT.

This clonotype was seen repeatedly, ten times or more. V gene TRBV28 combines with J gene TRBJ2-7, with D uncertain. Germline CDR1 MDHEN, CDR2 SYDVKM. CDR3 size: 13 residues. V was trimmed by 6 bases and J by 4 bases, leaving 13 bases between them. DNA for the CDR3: TGTGCCAGCAGGAGCCACGGGTTATACGAGCAGTACTTC. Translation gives CASRSHGLYEQYF.

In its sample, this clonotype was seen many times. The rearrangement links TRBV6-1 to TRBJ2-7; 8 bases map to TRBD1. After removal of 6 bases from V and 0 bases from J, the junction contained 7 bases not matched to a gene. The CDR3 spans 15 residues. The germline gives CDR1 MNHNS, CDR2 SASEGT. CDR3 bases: TGTGCCAGCAGGCCAGGGGGCCTTATCTCCTACGAGCAGTACTTC. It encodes CASRPGGLISYEQYF.

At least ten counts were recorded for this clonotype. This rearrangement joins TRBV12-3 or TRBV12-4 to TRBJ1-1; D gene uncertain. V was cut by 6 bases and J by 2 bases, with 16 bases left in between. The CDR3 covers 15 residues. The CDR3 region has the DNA TGTGCCAGCAGCTCTGATGTCGGGTATAACACTGAAGCTTTCTTT. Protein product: CASSSDVGYNTEAFF.

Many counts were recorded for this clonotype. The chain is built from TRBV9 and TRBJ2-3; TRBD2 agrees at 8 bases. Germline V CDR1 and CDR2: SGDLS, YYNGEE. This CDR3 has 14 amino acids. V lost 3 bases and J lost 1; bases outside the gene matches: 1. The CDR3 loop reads CASSGAGGTDTQYF. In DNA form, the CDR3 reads TGTGCCAGCAGCGGAGCGGGAGGCACAGATACGCAGTATTTT.

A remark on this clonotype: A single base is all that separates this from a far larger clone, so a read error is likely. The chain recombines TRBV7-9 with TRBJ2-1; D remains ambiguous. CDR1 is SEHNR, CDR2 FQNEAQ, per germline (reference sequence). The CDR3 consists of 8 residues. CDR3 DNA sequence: TGTGCCTCCAATGAGCTGTTCTTC. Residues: CASNELFF.

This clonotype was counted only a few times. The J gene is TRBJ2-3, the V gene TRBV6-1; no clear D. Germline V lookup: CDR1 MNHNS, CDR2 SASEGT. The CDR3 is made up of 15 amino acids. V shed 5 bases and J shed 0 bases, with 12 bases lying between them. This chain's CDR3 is CASSFRAASTDTQYF. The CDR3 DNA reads TGTGCCAGCAGTTTTCGGGCTGCTAGCACAGATACGCAGTATTTT.

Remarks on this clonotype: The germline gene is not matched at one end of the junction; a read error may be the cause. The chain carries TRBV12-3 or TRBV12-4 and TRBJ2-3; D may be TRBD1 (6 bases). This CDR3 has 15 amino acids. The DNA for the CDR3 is TGTGCCAGCAGTACACAGGGTTGGGAAACAGATGCGCAGTATTTT. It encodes CASSTQGWETDAQYF.

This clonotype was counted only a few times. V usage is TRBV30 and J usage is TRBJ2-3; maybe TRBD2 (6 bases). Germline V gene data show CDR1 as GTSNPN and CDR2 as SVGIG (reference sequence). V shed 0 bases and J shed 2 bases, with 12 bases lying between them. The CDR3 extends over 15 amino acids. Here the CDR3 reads CAWSVVGGVTDTQYF. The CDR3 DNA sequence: TGTGCCTGGAGTGTCGTCGGGGGTGTCACAGATACGCAGTATTTT.

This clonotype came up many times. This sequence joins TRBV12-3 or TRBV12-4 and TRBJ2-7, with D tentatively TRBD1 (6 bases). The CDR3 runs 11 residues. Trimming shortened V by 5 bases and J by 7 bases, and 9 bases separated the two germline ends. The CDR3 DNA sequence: TGTGCCAGCAGTACAGGGAGAGAGCAGTACTTC. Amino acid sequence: CASSTGREQYF.

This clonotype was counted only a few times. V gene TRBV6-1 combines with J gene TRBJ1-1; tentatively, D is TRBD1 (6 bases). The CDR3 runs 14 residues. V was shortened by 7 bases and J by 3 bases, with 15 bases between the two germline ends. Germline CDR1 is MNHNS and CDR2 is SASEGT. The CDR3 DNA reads TGTGCCAGCACCATACAGGGAAGACACACTGAAGCTTTCTTT. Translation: CASTIQGRHTEAFF.